The clone carrying this TCR beta chain was seen a handful of times. This sample was included in a study of T cells in Graves' hyperthyroidism and ophthalmopathy. The CDR3 runs to 12 residues. Trimming took off 5 bases at V and 1 base at J, with 7 bases between the two ends. Germline lookup yields CDR1 GTSNPN and CDR2 SVGIG (reference sequence). Amplified TCR beta CDR3 regions came from RNA transcripts. First-round RT-PCR of the TCR CDR3 relied on the HTBI primer set. From the multiplex PCR reads, TCRdb called clonotypes with MiXCR, one entry per CDR3 protein. The profile shows about 410,000 distinct CDR3 sequences, 14% of them singletons.

The chain recombines TRBV30 with TRBJ2-3; D is perhaps TRBD1 (6 bases). Input material: blood. This TCR was sampled from a woman under 40 with Graves' ophthalmopathy. Written as DNA, the CDR3 is TGTGCCTGGGACAGGTGCACAGATACGCAGTATTTT. It yields the protein CAWDRCTDTQYF.